The clone carrying this T cell receptor beta chain was counted a few times. The antigen remains unidentified. The isolated RNA, all of it, was reverse transcribed, so expressed TCRB transcripts were what got sequenced. TCRdb keeps only in-frame clones here, not all; method: immunoSEQ multiplex PCR. The table has over 600,000 clones, 9.5% to 15% seen once. The data derive from a study of beta chain features in type 1 diabetes. Study-level results: There was a moderate but significant shortening of TCRB CDR3s in all four CD4+ subsets of Type 1 diabetes patients.

The CDR3 consists of 13 residues. Germline V lookup: CDR1 MDHEN, CDR2 SYDVKM. Trimming pared 6 bases from V and 1 base from J, leaving 8 bases between. The TCR comes from a man aged 25 to 40 with type 1 diabetes. The specimen sequenced was naive CD4+ T cells from blood. The chain joins TRBV28 to TRBJ2-3, with D possibly matching TRBD1 (6 bases). CDR3: CASRWTGTDTQYF. The CDR3, as DNA: TGTGCCAGCAGGTGGACAGGCACAGATACGCAGTATTTT.